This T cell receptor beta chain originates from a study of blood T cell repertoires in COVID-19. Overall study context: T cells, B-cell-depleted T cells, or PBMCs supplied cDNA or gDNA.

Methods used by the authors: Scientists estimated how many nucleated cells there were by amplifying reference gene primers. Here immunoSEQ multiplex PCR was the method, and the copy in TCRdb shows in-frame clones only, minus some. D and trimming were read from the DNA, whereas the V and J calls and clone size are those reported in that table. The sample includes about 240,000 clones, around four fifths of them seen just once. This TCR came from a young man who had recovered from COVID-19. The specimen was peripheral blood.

CDR3 sequence: CASGRQGSSYEQYV. CDR3 nucleotides: TGTGCCAGCGGGAGACAGGGGAGCTCCTACGAGCAGTACGTC. The chain links TRBV28 to TRBJ2-7; 8 bases align to TRBD1. CDR3 size: 14 residues. Germline CDR1 reads MDHEN; CDR2 reads SYDVKM. J was trimmed by 0 bases and V by 8 bases; bases with no gene match: 6.